The entry below describes one TCR beta chain. Its antigen is unknown. The data are from a study of cytomegalovirus exposure and HLA in healthy donors. Study-level points and caveats: Some V segments (TRBV6-2 and TRBV6-3 among them) were excluded as indistinguishable. In a later analysis, productive TCRs from donors in an Asian-associated ancestry cluster reportedly carried fewer N-insertions than the cohort mean.

In the PCR, 60 Vbeta and 13 Jbeta primers were used. Per the original methods: There were about 80 million unique TCR beta chains by a later count, and around 10 million of them were shared. Produced via immunoSEQ multiplex PCR; TCRdb's table is partial and in-frame only. D and trimming come from the DNA, and the V and J calls and clone size come from that table. This sample has nearly 110,000 clones; around 78% occur once, and the top ten carry around 7.4%. The CDR3 is 11 residues long. The germline gives CDR1 MDHEN, CDR2 SYDVKM. The germline V and J ends were trimmed by 6 bases and 7 bases, with 9 bases remaining between them.

The source material was PBMCs. This clonotype was obtained from a man aged 30 to 45 in good health and CMV-seronegative. The chain combines TRBV28 with TRBJ1-2; D might be TRBD1 (5 bases). The CDR3 coding sequence is TGTGCCAGCAGCCACCAGGGTGGCTACACCTTC. As protein: CASSHQGGYTF.